The 3 T cell receptor beta chains in this list originate from one sample, sequenced in a study of blood T cell repertoires in COVID-19. Using immunoSEQ multiplex PCR, the repertoire was profiled, and TCRdb retains in-frame clones only, with some absent. The sample has hundreds of thousands of clones, 85% seen once; the top ten hold approximately 9.6%. What was sequenced was PBMCs or T cells enriched from blood (not recorded which). All receptors derive from a woman aged 50 to 60 with acute COVID-19.

The rearrangement links TRBV30 to TRBJ1-6, with unresolved D. V gave up 5 bases and J gave up 7 bases, with 6 bases separating them. The CDR3 totals 11 residues. The germline gives CDR1 GTSNPN, CDR2 SVGIG (reference sequence). The CDR3 loop is CAWDTNSPLHF. The CDR3 region has the DNA TGTGCCTGGGACACGAATTCACCCCTCCACTTT.

The chain employs TRBV6-2 or TRBV6-3 and TRBJ1-1; 9 bases match TRBD1. V shed 5 bases, J shed 5 bases, and the junction held 3 bases outside the gene matches. Germline V gene lookup returns CDR1 MNHEY and CDR2 SVGEGT. CDR3 length: 13 amino acids. Here the CDR3 DNA reads TGTGCCAGCAGTCACAGGGGGCCAACTGAAGCTTTCTTT. Translation: CASSHRGPTEAFF.

CDR3 bases: TGCGCCAGCAGGCCCGGGACAGGGGGCGAAAAACTGTTTTTT. Translated: CASRPGTGGEKLFF. The chain combines TRBV5-1 with TRBJ1-4; TRBD1 matches 12 bases. The CDR3 spans 14 residues. Germline V gene lookup returns CDR1 SGHRS and CDR2 YFSETQ. Unmatched junction bases numbered 4, after V lost 5 bases and J lost 8 bases.